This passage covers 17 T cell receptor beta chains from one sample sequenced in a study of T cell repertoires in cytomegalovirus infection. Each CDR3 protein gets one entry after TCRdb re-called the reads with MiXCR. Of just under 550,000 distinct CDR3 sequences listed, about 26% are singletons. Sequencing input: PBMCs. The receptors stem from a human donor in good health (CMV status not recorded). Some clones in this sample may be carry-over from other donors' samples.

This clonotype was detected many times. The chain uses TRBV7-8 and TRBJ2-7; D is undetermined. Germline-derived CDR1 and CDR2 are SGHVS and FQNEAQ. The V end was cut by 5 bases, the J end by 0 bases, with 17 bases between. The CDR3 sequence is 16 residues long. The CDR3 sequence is CASSTLGRTVSYEQYF. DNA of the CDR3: TGTGCCAGCAGCACACTTGGGCGGACCGTCTCCTACGAGCAGTACTTC.

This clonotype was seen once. The CDR3, as DNA: TGCAGCGTTGTTAGCGGGAGACGGGAGACCCAGTACTTC. It yields the protein CSVVSGRRETQYF. This sequence joins TRBV29-1 and TRBJ2-5; TRBD2 matches at 9 bases. The CDR3 is 13 residues long. In germline, CDR1 is SQVTM, CDR2 ANQGSEA. The V gene end was trimmed by 4 bases and the J gene end by 5 bases; junction bases not matched to a gene: 5.

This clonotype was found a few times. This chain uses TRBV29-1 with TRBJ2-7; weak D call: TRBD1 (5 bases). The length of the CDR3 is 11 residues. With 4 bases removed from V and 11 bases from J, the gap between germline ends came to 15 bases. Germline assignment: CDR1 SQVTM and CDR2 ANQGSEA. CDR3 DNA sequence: TGCAGCGTTGGGGGCGGTTTTGGGGAGTACTTC. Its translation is CSVGGGFGEYF.

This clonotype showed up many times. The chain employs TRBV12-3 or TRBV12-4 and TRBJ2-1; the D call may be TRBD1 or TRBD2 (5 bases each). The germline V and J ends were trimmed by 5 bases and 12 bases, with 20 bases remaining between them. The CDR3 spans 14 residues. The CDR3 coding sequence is TGTGCCAGCAGTAGGAGAGGACAAGAGGGATGGCAGTTCTTC. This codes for CASSRRGQEGWQFF.

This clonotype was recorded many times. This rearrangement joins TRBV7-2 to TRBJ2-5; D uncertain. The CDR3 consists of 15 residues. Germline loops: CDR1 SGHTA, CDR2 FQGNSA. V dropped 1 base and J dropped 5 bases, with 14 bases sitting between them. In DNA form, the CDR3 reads TGTGCCAGCAGCTTAGTGGCAGATAGGGTCGAGACCCAGTACTTC. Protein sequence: CASSLVADRVETQYF.

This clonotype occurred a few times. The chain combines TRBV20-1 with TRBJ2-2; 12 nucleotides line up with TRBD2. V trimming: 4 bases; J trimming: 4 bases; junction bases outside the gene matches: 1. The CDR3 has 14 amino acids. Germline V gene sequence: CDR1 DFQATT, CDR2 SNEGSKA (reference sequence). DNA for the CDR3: TGCAGTGCTACTAGCGGGAGGGGCACCGGGGAGCTGTTTTTT. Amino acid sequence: CSATSGRGTGELFF.

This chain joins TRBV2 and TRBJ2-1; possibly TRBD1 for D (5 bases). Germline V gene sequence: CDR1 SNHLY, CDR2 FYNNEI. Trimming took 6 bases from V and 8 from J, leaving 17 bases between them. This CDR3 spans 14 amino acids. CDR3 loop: CASSPQGPMDEQFF. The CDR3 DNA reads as TGTGCCAGCAGCCCGCAGGGCCCCATGGATGAGCAGTTCTTC.

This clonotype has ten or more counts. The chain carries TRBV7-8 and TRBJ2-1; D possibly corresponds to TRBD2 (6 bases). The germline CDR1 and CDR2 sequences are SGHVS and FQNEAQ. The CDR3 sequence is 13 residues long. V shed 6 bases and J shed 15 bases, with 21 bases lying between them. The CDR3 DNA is TGTGCCAGCAGTTCCCCCGGGTGGGCGGGAACGTTCTTC. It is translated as CASSSPGWAGTFF.

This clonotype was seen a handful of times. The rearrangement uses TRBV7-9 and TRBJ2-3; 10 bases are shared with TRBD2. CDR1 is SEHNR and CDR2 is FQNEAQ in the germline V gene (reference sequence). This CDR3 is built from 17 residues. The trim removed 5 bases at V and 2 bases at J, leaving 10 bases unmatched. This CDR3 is CASSPLTSGSTTDTQYF. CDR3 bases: TGTGCCAGCAGCCCCCTGACTAGCGGGTCGACCACAGATACGCAGTATTTT.

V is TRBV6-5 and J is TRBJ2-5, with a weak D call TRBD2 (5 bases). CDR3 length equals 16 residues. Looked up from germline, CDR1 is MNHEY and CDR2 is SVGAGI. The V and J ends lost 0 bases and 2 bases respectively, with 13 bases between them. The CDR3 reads CASSYSTRTGQETQYF. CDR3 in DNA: TGTGCCAGCAGTTACTCCACCCGGACGGGGCAAGAGACCCAGTACTTC.

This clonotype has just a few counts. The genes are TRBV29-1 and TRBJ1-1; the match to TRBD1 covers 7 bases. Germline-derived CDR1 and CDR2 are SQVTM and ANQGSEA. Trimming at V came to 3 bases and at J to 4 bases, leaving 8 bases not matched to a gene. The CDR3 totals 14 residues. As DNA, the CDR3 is TGCAGCGTTGACCGTAGGGGGCGGTTCACTGAAGCTTTCTTT. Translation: CSVDRRGRFTEAFF.

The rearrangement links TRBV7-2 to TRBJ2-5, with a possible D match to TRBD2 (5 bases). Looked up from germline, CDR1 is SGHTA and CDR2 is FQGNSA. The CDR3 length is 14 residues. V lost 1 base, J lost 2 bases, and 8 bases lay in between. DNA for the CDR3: TGTGCCAGCAGCTTAGTTCGGGGACAAGAGACCCAGTACTTC. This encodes CASSLVRGQETQYF.

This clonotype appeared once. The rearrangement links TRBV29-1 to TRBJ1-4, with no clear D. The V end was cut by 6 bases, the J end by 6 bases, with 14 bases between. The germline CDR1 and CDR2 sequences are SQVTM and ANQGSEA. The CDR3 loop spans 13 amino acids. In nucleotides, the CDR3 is TGCAGCGTGTGGTGGAGCACCCATGAAAAACTGTTTTTT. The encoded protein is CSVWWSTHEKLFF.

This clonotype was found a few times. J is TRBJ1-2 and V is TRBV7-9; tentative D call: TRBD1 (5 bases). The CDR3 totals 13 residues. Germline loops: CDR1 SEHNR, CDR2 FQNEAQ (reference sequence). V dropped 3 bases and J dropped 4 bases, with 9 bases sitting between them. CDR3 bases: TGTGCCAGCAGCTTCGGGACCACCTATGGCTACACCTTC. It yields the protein CASSFGTTYGYTF.

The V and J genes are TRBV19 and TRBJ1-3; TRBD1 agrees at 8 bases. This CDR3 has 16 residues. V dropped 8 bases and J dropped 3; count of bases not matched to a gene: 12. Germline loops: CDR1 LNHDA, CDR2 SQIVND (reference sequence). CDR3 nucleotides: TGTGCCAGTCTCCGACCTGGACAGGGTGGTGGAAACACCATATATTTT. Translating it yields CASLRPGQGGGNTIYF.

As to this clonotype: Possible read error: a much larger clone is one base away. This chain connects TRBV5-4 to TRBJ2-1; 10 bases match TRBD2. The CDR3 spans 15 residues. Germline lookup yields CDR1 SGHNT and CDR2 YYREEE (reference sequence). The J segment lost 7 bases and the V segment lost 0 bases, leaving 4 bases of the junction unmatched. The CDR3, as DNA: TGTGCCAGCAGCTTGGCTAGCGGGAGTGGGAATGAGCAGTTCTTC. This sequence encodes CASSLASGSGNEQFF.

The CDR3 sequence: CASSSRDSGSAYTQYF. For the CDR3, the DNA is TGTGCCAGCAGCTCCCGTGATAGCGGGAGCGCGTATACGCAGTATTTT. The chain links TRBV5-4 to TRBJ2-3; 9 nucleotides line up with TRBD2. The CDR3 contains 16 residues. Trimming cost V 3 bases and J 7 bases; bases outside gene matches: 12. The germline V gene encodes CDR1 SGHNT and CDR2 YYREEE (reference sequence). Supplemented by reference TRBV5-4 and TRBJ2-3, the full variable domain reads ETGVTQSPTHLIKTRGQQVTLRCSSQSGHNTVSWYQQALGQGPQFIFQYYREEENGRGNFPPRFSGLQFPNYSSELNVNALELDDSALYLCASSSRDSGSAYTQYFGPGTRLTVL.